This T cell receptor beta chain derives from a study of post-analysis software for immune sequencing data. The study, taken as a whole, reports: Controls had significantly higher normalized Chao1 diversity than multiple sclerosis patients. TRBV segments more frequent in patients than in controls numbered five and included TRBV5-6, TRBV5-1 and TRBV20-1.

V lost 4 bases, J lost 3 bases, and 6 bases lay in between. CDR1 and CDR2 from the germline V gene are SQVTM and ANQGSEA. This CDR3 has 11 residues. This clonotype was seen a handful of times. Its antigen is not identified. Incorporated into the TCR beta cDNA libraries were unique molecular identifiers, which served to reduce PCR and sequencing biases. Each batch of about 0.9 to 10 million T cells produced roughly 0.5 million cDNA molecules. Each CDR3 protein gets one entry after TCRdb re-called the PCR reads with MiXCR. Of more than 500,000 distinct CDR3 sequences listed, less than 40% are singletons.

The chain combines TRBV29-1 with TRBJ2-5; D uncertain. The sequence was collected from a girl aged 2 to 17 with multiple sclerosis. The sequenced material came from blood. CDR3 sequence reads: CSVVPKETQYF. The CDR3 DNA reads TGCAGCGTTGTGCCGAAAGAGACCCAGTACTTC.